The 13 T cell receptor beta chains below were found in one sample sequenced in a study of OX40 agonist ivuxolimab in advanced cancers. Libraries were prepared by immunoSEQ multiplex PCR; TCRdb keeps only in-frame clonotypes and omits some of them. The sample lists 35,000 to 40,000 clones; approximately 78% were seen once. Here the sequenced sample was CD4+ or CD8+ T cells sorted from blood, taken in a trial of the OX40 agonist ivuxolimab. Every receptor here comes from an adult with an advanced solid tumor such as melanoma, head and neck, liver or kidney cancer.

The chain is built from TRBV7-6 and TRBJ1-1; 7 bases are shared with TRBD1. Germline V gives CDR1 SGHVS, CDR2 FNYEAQ. The CDR3 extends over 14 amino acids. Unmatched junction bases numbered 3, after V lost 4 bases and J lost 1 base. CDR3 sequence: CASSSGTANTEAFF. CDR3 DNA: TGTGCCAGCAGCTCCGGGACAGCGAACACTGAAGCTTTCTTT.

CDR3 DNA: TGTGCCAGCAGCACAGGACAGGTAACCTACGAGCAGTACTTC. This sequence encodes CASSTGQVTYEQYF. This rearrangement joins TRBV5-4 to TRBJ2-7; 7 nucleotides match TRBD1. This CDR3 region has 14 residues. Germline trimming cut 4 bases from V and 2 bases from J; bases unmatched to any gene: 6. Germline assignment: CDR1 SGHNT and CDR2 YYREEE (reference sequence).

V usage is TRBV28 and J usage is TRBJ2-7, with 8 bases aligning to TRBD2. The CDR3 is 14 residues long. The germline V gene encodes CDR1 MDHEN and CDR2 SYDVKM. Losses at the gene ends were 6 bases for V and 4 bases for J; bases not matched to a gene: 8. The CDR3 protein is CASRKAGGTYEQYF. Here the CDR3 DNA reads TGTGCCAGCAGAAAGGCGGGGGGCACTTACGAGCAGTACTTC.

This rearrangement joins TRBV15 to TRBJ2-1, with D perhaps matching TRBD2 (5 bases). The CDR3 covers 13 residues. Germline CDR1 LNHNV, CDR2 YYDKDF (reference sequence). Trimming removed 3 bases from V and 5 bases from J, with 8 bases in between. The DNA for the CDR3 is TGTGCCACCAGCAGTTTCGGGGACAATGAGCAGTTCTTC. It is translated as CATSSFGDNEQFF.

V usage is TRBV19 and J usage is TRBJ2-5; D perhaps matches TRBD2 (5 bases). The germline gives CDR1 LNHDA, CDR2 SQIVND (reference sequence). The CDR3 consists of 14 residues. Trimming removed 5 bases at V and 2 bases at J, with 12 bases between. The CDR3 DNA is TGTGCCAGTAGTCTAACGGGGTTTCAAGAGACCCAGTACTTC. As protein: CASSLTGFQETQYF. The entire variable domain, with the rest obtained from reference TRBV19 and TRBJ2-5, is as follows: DGGITQSPKYLFRKEGQNVTLSCEQNLNHDAMYWYRQDPGQGLRLIYYSQIVNDFQKGDIAEGYSVSREKKESFPLTVTSAQKNPTAFYLCASSLTGFQETQYFGPGTRLLVL.

About this clone: The germline gene is not matched at one end of the junction; a read error may be the cause. V and J are TRBV7-7 and TRBJ2-5; D is ambiguous. With the DNA end fitting TRBJ2-7 better, the J assignment may be wrong. The CDR3 covers 13 residues. The V gene's germline CDR1 is SSHAT and CDR2 FNYEAQ (reference sequence). CDR3 region: CASSSMVQSEQYF. CDR3 DNA sequence: TGTGCTAGCAGCTCAATGGTACAATCCGAGCAGTACTTC.

This rearrangement joins TRBV18 to TRBJ2-1; no clear D gene. In germline, CDR1 is KGHSH, CDR2 LQKENI. Trimming stripped 6 bases from V and 9 bases from J, with 12 bases between. This CDR3 has 12 amino acids. In DNA form, the CDR3 reads TGTGCCAGCTCGCCGACGGGTTCTGAGCAGTTCTTC. The encoded protein is CASSPTGSEQFF. The full variable domain, with the rest looked up from reference TRBV18 and TRBJ2-1, is NAGVMQNPRHLVRRRGQEARLRCSPMKGHSHVYWYRQLPEEGLKFMVYLQKENIIDESGMPKERFSAEFPKEGPSILRIQQVVRGDSAAYFCASSPTGSEQFFGPGTRLTVL.

The genes are TRBV9 and TRBJ2-3; D is perhaps TRBD1 or TRBD2 (5 bases each). The CDR3 is made up of 15 amino acids. CDR1 is SGDLS, CDR2 YYNGEE, per germline. V lost 2 bases and J 5 bases, leaving 15 bases between the germline ends. The CDR3 sequence is CASSVGAYEGDTQYF. The CDR3 DNA reads as TGTGCCAGCAGCGTCGGGGCCTACGAGGGAGATACGCAGTATTTT. Full variable domain (missing parts from reference TRBV9 and TRBJ2-3): DSGVTQTPKHLITATGQRVTLRCSPRSGDLSVYWYQQSLDQGLQFLIQYYNGEERAKGNILERFSAQQFPDLHSELNLSSLELGDSALYFCASSVGAYEGDTQYFGPGTRLTVL.

This chain joins TRBV28 and TRBJ1-2, with D maybe TRBD1 (6 bases). This CDR3 is 15 amino acids long. Germline V lookup: CDR1 MDHEN, CDR2 SYDVKM. V was clipped by 3 bases and J by 4 bases, with 15 bases between them. The CDR3 DNA reads TGTGCCAGCAGTTTGCTGCAGGGGCTGGGCTATGGCTACACCTTC. This codes for CASSLLQGLGYGYTF.

V usage is TRBV19 and J usage is TRBJ2-3; D unresolved. Deletions cut 2 bases from V and 1 base from J, with 10 bases between. This CDR3 contains 15 residues. Per germline, CDR1 LNHDA and CDR2 SQIVND (reference sequence). The CDR3 sequence is CASSIWGTGTDTQYF. The DNA for the CDR3 is TGTGCCAGTAGTATATGGGGTACGGGCACAGATACGCAGTATTTT.

The chain links TRBV5-4 to TRBJ2-4, with D possibly matching TRBD1 (5 bases). Germline V gives CDR1 SGHNT, CDR2 YYREEE (reference sequence). Trimming pared 1 base from V and 4 bases from J, leaving 9 bases between. CDR3 length equals 14 residues. CDR3 sequence: CASSLWTNKNIQYF. In nucleotides, the CDR3 is TGTGCCAGCAGCTTGTGGACAAATAAAAACATTCAGTACTTC.

The CDR3, as DNA: TGTGCCAGCTCACCGACACGGGAATCTGAGCAGTTCTTC. Protein: CASSPTRESEQFF. The genes are TRBV18 and TRBJ2-1, with D perhaps TRBD2 (5 bases). The CDR3 is made up of 13 amino acids. Germline V lookup: CDR1 KGHSH, CDR2 LQKENI. The V and J ends lost 3 bases and 9 bases respectively, with 12 bases between them.

The chain is built from TRBV2 and TRBJ2-7, with TRBD1 matching over 10 bases. Germline assignment: CDR1 SNHLY and CDR2 FYNNEI. The CDR3 has 13 amino acids. V lost 9 bases and J lost 5; bases outside the gene matches: 7. DNA for the CDR3: TGTGCCAGGGCCGGGACAGGGGACCACGAGCAGTACTTC. This encodes CARAGTGDHEQYF. Based on the CDR3 plus reference TRBV2 and TRBJ2-7, the full variable domain is EPEVTQTPSHQVTQMGQEVILRCVPISNHLYFYWYRQILGQKVEFLVSFYNNEISEKSEIFDDQFSVERPDGSNFTLKIRSTKLEDSAMYFCARAGTGDHEQYFGPGTRLTVT.